Sequencing of this TCR beta chain was carried out in a study of T cells after yellow fever vaccination. Overall study context: Preparation of the low-cell-number fractions used SMART-Seq v4 Ultra Low Input.

Ten or more counts support this clonotype. Its antigen is unidentified. Trimming left V 5 bases short and J 6 bases short, with 24 bases between. Germline V gene sequence: CDR1 SGHTA, CDR2 FQGNSA. The CDR3 spans 17 residues. Template switching by 5'RACE produced TCR cDNA, adding a universal primer site and UMIs. TCRdb reanalysed the 5' RACE reads using MiXCR and keeps one entry per CDR3 protein. The data contain about 260,000 distinct CDR3 sequences, about 5.2% of them seen just once; the ten biggest clones take up roughly 3.5%. Findings and limits, study-wide: Peak timing came faster in the weaker secondary response, day 5 versus 15.

The chain recombines TRBV7-2 with TRBJ2-3, with D possibly matching TRBD1 (7 bases). This clonotype originated in a man aged 18 to 30 who received the YFV17D yellow fever vaccine. Sequencing used CD4+ T cells sorted from PBMCs, obtained on the day of the yellow fever booster vaccination. CDR3 region: CASSRQKGRGARDTQYF. The CDR3 DNA reads as TGTGCCAGCAGCCGACAAAAGGGCAGGGGGGCTAGGGATACGCAGTATTTT.